This T cell receptor (beta chain) stems from a study of cytomegalovirus exposure and HLA in healthy donors. Looking at the study overall: The Caucasian-associated ancestry cluster contained about four fifths of the roughly 370 genotyped donors.

About this clone: Antigen: not known.

While unrecorded immune exposures were likely, the donors were nominally healthy when sampled. General study results and limits: A later analysis showed that HLA-associated TCR beta chains had undergone more clonal expansion than equally common others. A likely sequencing artifact accounted for one observed cluster of highly shared sequence variants.

PCR involved 60 Vbeta and 13 Jbeta primers. Method: immunoSEQ multiplex PCR; TCRdb's copy keeps in-frame clones and lacks some. The sample holds roughly 33,000 clones. Germline V gives CDR1 MDHEN, CDR2 SYDVKM. Losses at the gene ends were 6 bases for V and 2 bases for J; bases not matched to a gene: 3. The CDR3 sequence is 13 residues long. The chain couples TRBV28 to TRBJ1-2, with 7 bases that match TRBD1. Sequencing was done on a sample of PBMCs. The receptor was derived from a woman between 40 and 50 years old in good health and CMV-seropositive. The CDR3 DNA reads TGTGCCAGCAGCCTGACAGGGAACTATGGCTACACCTTC. Protein product: CASSLTGNYGYTF.